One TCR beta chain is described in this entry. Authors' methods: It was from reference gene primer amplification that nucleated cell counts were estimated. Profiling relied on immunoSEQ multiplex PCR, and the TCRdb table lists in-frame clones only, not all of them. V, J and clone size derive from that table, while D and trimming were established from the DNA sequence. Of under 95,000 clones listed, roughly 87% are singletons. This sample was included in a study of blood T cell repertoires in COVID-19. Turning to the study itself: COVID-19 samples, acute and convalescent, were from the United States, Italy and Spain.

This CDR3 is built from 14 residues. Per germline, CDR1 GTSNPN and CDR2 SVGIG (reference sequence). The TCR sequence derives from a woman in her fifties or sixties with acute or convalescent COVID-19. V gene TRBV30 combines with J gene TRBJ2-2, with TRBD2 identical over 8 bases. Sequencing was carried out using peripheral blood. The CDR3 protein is CAWLGGRKAGELFF. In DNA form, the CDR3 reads TGTGCTTGGTTGGGCGGGAGGAAGGCCGGGGAGCTGTTTTTT.